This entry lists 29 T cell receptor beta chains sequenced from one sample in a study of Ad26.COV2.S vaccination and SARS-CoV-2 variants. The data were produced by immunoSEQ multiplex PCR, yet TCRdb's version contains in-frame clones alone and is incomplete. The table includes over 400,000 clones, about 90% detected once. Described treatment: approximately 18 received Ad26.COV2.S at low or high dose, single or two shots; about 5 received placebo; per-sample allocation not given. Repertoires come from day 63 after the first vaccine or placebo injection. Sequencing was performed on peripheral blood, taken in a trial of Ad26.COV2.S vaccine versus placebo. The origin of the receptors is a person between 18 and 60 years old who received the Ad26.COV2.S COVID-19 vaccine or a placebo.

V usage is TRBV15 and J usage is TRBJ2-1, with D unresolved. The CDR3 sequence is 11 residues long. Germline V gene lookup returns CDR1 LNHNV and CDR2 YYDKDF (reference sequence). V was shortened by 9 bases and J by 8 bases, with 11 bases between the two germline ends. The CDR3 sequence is CATSTSHEQFF. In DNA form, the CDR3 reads TGTGCCACGTCAACCTCCCATGAGCAGTTCTTC.

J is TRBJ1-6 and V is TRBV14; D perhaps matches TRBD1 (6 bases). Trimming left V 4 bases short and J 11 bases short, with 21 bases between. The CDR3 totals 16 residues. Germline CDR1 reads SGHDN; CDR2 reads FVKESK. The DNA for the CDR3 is TGTGCCAGCAGCCCACTCTGGGGGCAGGGGTCGGCACCCCTCCACTTT. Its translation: CASSPLWGQGSAPLHF.

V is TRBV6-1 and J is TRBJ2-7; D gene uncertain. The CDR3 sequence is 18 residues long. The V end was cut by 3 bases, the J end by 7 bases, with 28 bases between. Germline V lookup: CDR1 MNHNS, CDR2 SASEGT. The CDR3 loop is CASSERYSLSISFWEQYF. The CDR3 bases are TGTGCCAGCAGTGAGCGTTACAGCCTTTCTATAAGTTTTTGGGAGCAGTACTTC.

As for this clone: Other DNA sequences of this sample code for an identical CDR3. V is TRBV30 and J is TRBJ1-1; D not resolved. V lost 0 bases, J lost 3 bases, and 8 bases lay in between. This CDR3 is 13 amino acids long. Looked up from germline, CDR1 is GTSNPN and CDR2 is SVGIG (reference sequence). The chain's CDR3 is CAWSVRRDTEAFF. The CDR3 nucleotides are TGTGCCTGGAGTGTACGGAGGGACACTGAAGCTTTCTTT.

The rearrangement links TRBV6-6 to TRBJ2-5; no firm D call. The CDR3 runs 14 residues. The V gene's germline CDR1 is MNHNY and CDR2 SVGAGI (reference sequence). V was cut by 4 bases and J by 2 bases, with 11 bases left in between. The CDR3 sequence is CASSLGQQQETQYF. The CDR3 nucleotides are TGTGCCAGCAGTTTGGGCCAGCAGCAAGAGACCCAGTACTTC.

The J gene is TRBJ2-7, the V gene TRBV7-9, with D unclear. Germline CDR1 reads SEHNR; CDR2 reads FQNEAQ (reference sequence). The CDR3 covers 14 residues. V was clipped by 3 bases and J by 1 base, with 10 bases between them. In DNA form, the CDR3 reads TGTGCCAGCAGCTTGGCACGTAATTCCTACGAGCAGTACTTC. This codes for CASSLARNSYEQYF.

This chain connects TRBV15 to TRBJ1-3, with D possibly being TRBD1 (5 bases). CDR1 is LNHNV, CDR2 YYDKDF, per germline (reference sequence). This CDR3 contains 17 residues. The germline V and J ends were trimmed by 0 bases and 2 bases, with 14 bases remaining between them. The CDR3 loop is CATSRETGGITGNTIYF. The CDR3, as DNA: TGTGCCACCAGCAGAGAAACGGGGGGGATAACTGGAAACACCATATATTTT. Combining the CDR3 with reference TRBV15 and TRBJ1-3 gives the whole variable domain DAMVIQNPRYQVTQFGKPVTLSCSQTLNHNVMYWYQQKSSQAPKLLFHYYDKDFNNEADTPDNFQSRRPNTSFCFLDIRSPGLGDTAMYLCATSRETGGITGNTIYFGEGSWLTVV.

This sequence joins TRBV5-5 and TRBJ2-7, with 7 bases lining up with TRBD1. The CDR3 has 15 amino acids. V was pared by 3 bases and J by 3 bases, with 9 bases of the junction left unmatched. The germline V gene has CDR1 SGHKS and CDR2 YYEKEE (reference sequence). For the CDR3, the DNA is TGTGCCAGCAGCTCACCGAGGGGGCGCATCTACGAGCAGTACTTC. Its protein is CASSSPRGRIYEQYF.

The CDR3 sequence is CASSLAYEQYF. CDR3 DNA: TGTGCCAGCAGTCTGGCCTACGAGCAGTACTTC. The chain has TRBV25-1 and TRBJ2-7, with unresolved D. The CDR3 sequence is 11 residues long. Germline V gives CDR1 MGHDK, CDR2 SYGVNS. Trimming stripped 5 bases from V and 2 bases from J, with 4 bases between.

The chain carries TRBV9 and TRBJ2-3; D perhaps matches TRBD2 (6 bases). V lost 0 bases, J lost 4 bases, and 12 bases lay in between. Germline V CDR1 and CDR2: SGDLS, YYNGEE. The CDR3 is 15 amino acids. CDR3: CASSVAGRGADTQYF. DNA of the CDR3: TGTGCCAGCAGCGTAGCCGGCCGCGGGGCAGATACGCAGTATTTT.

The CDR3 reads CASSLANRGNEQFF. The CDR3 region has the DNA TGTGCCAGCAGCTTAGCGAACAGGGGTAATGAGCAGTTCTTC. This sequence joins TRBV7-2 and TRBJ2-1, with 7 bases identical to TRBD1. Per germline, CDR1 SGHTA and CDR2 FQGNSA. With 0 bases clipped from V and 7 bases from J, the junction kept 3 bases outside the gene matches. This CDR3 has 14 amino acids.

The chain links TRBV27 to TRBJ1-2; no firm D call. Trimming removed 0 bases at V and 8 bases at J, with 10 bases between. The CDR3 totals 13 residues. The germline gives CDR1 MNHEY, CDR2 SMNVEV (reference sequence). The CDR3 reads CASSLSPGLGYTF. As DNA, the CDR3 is TGTGCCAGCAGTTTATCGCCCGGCTTGGGCTACACCTTC.

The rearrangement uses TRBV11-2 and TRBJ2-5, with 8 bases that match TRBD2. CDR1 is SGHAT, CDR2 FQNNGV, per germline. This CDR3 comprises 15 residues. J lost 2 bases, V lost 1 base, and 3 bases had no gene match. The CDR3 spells CASSLVPSGQETQYF. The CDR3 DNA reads TGTGCCAGCAGCTTAGTGCCTAGCGGGCAAGAGACCCAGTACTTC.

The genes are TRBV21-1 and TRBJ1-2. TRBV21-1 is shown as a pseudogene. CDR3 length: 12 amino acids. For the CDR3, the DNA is TGTGCCAGCAGCAGAGGCCAGGGAGGACGGACCTTC. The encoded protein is CASSRGQGGRTF.

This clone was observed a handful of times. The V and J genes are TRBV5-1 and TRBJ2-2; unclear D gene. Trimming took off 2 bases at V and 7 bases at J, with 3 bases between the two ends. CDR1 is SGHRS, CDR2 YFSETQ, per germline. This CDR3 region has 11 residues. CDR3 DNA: TGCGCCAGCAGCTTCAGCGGGGAGCTGTTTTTT. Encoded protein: CASSFSGELFF.

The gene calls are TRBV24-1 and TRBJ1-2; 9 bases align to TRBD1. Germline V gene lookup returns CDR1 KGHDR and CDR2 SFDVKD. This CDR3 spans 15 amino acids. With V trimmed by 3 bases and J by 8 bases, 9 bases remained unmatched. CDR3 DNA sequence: TGTGCCACCAGTGATCCGGGGACAGGGAAGCGGGGCTACACCTTC. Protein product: CATSDPGTGKRGYTF.

In DNA, the CDR3 is TGCGCCAGCACCACTGGTTTTAGCGGGAGCACAGATACGCAGTATTTT. This gives the protein CASTTGFSGSTDTQYF. The gene calls are TRBV5-1 and TRBJ2-3; 7 bases fit TRBD2. The germline gives CDR1 SGHRS, CDR2 YFSETQ. Unmatched junction bases numbered 10, after V lost 6 bases and J lost 0 bases. This CDR3 region has 16 residues. Full variable domain (rest looked up from reference TRBV5-1 and TRBJ2-3): KAGVTQTPRYLIKTRGQQVTLSCSPISGHRSVSWYQQTPGQGLQFLFEYFSETQRNKGNFPGRFSGRQFSNSRSEMNVSTLELGDSALYLCASTTGFSGSTDTQYFGPGTRLTVL.

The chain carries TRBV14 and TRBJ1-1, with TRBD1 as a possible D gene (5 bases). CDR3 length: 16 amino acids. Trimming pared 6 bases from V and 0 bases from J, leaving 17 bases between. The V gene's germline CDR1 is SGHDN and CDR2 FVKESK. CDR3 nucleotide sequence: TGTGCCAGCAGTCTATCCAGGGAAAGTATGAACACTGAAGCTTTCTTT. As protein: CASSLSRESMNTEAFF.

The CDR3 DNA follows: TGTGCCAGCACCCTAACCCAGGGGGCTTCTTCCTACGAGCAGTACTTC. It translates to CASTLTQGASSYEQYF. The chain couples TRBV6-6 to TRBJ2-7, with TRBD1 matching 8 bases. The CDR3 is 16 residues long. V gave up 7 bases and J gave up 1 base; unmatched junction bases: 12. Germline CDR1 MNHNY, CDR2 SVGAGI (reference sequence).

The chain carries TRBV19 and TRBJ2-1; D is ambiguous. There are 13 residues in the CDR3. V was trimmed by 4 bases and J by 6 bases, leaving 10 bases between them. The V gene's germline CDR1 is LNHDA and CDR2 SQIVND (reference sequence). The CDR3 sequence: CASSSLPPNEQFF. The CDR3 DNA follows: TGTGCCAGTAGTAGCCTCCCGCCCAATGAGCAGTTCTTC.

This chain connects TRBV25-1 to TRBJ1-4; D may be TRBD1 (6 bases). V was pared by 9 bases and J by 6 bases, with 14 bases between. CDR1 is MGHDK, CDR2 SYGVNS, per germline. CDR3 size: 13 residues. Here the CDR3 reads CASQRGVDEKLFF. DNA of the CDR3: TGTGCCAGTCAGAGGGGGGTGGATGAAAAACTGTTTTTT. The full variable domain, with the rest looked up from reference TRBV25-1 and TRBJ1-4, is EADIYQTPRYLVIGTGKKITLECSQTMGHDKMYWYQQDPGMELHLIHYSYGVNSTEKGDLSSESTVSRIRTEHFPLTLESARPSHTSQYLCASQRGVDEKLFFGSGTQLSVL.

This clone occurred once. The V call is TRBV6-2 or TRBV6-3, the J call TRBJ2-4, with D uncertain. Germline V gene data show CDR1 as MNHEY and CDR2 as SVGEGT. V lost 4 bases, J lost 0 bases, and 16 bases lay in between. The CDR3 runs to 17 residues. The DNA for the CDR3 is TGTGCCAGCAGTTCCTTACCACAGCTAGGAGCCAAAAACATTCAGTACTTC. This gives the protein CASSSLPQLGAKNIQYF.

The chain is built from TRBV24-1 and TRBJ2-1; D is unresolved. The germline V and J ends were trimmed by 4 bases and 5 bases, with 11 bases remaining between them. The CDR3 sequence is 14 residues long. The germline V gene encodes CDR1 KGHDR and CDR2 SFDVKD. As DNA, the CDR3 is TGTGCCACCAGTGACCGGCGCGGTCACAATGAGCAGTTCTTC. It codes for CATSDRRGHNEQFF.

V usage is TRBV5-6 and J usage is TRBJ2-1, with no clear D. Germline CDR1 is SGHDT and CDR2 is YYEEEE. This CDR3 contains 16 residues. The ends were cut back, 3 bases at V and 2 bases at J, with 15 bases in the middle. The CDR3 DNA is TGTGCCAGCAGCTCCCCCGGGTCCTTCCCCTACAATGAGCAGTTCTTC. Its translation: CASSSPGSFPYNEQFF.

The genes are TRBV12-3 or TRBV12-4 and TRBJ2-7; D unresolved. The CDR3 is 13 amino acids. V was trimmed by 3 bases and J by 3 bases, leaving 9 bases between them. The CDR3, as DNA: TGTGCCAGCAGTTTTGGGCAGGACTACGAGCAGTACTTC. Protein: CASSFGQDYEQYF.

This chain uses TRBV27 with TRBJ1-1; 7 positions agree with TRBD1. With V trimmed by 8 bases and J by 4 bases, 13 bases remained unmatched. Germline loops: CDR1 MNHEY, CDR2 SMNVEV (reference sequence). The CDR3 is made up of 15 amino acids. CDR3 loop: CASPGTAPVGTEAFF. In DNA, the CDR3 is TGTGCCAGCCCCGGGACAGCCCCTGTCGGCACTGAAGCTTTCTTT.

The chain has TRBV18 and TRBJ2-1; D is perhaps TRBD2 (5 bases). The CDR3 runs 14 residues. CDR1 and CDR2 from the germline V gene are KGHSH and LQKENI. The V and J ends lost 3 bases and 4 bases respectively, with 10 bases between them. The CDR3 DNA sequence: TGTGCCAGCTCACCTCGGGAACAATACAATGAGCAGTTCTTC. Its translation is CASSPREQYNEQFF. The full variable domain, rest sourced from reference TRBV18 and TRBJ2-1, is NAGVMQNPRHLVRRRGQEARLRCSPMKGHSHVYWYRQLPEEGLKFMVYLQKENIIDESGMPKERFSAEFPKEGPSILRIQQVVRGDSAAYFCASSPREQYNEQFFGPGTRLTVL.

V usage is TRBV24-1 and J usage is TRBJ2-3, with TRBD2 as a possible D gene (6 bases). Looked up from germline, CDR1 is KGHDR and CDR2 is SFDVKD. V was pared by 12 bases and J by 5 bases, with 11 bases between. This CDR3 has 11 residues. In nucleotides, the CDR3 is TGTGCCGCTTCGGGGGAAGATACGCAGTATTTT. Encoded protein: CAASGEDTQYF.

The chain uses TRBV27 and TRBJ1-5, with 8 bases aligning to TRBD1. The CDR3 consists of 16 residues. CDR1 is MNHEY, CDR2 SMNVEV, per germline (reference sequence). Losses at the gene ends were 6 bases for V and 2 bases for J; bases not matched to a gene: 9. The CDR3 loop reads CASSRTGQGGNQPQHF. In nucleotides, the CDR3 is TGTGCCAGCAGCCGCACCGGACAGGGAGGCAATCAGCCCCAGCATTTT.